Here is one T cell receptor beta chain with its context. Looked up from germline, CDR1 is SGDLS and CDR2 is YYNGEE. V shed 3 bases, J shed 1 base, and the junction held 6 bases outside the gene matches. There are 15 residues in the CDR3. These data come from a study of CD8 T cells in ankylosing spondylitis. For TCR beta, libraries came from quantitative 5'-RACE with molecular barcodes. TCRdb independently ran MiXCR on the 5' RACE reads; one entry per CDR3 protein. The sample lists a few hundred thousand distinct CDR3 sequences; 20% to 30% were seen once. The specimen sequenced was blood, either unsorted or a sorted T cell fraction (not recorded which). This receptor was identified in a male donor with ankylosing spondylitis or in good health (not recorded which). The chain couples TRBV9 to TRBJ1-2; 7 bases line up with TRBD1. CDR3 protein: CASSAYNRGNYGYTF. The CDR3 nucleotides are TGTGCCAGCAGCGCATACAACAGGGGTAACTATGGCTACACCTTC. The full variable domain, completed using reference TRBV9 and TRBJ1-2, is DSGVTQTPKHLITATGQRVTLRCSPRSGDLSVYWYQQSLDQGLQFLIQYYNGEERAKGNILERFSAQQFPDLHSELNLSSLELGDSALYFCASSAYNRGNYGYTFGSGTRLTVV.